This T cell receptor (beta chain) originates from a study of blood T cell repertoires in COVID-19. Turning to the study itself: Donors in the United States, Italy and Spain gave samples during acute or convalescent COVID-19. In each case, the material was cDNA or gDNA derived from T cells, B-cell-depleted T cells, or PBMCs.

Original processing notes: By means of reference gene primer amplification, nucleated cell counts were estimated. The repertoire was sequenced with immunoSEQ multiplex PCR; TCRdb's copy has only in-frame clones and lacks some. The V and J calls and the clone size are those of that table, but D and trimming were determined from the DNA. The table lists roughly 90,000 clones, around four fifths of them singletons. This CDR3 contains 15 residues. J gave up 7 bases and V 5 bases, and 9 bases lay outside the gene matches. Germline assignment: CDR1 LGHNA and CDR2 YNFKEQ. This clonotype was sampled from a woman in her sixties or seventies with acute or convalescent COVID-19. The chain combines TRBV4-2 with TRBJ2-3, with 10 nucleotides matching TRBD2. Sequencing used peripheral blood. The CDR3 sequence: CASSTPSGGRNTQYF. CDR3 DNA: TGTGCCAGCAGCACCCCTAGCGGGGGAAGGAATACGCAGTATTTT.